This TCR beta chain was retrieved from a study of cytomegalovirus exposure and HLA in healthy donors. Study-level results: Most TCR sequences showed up rarely, but some public TCRs showed up in many donors. In the analysis, some V segments, TRBV6-2 and TRBV6-3 included, were excluded as indistinguishable.

PCR primers comprised 60 Vbeta and 13 Jbeta primers. TCRdb's table, derived via immunoSEQ multiplex PCR, lists solely in-frame clones and lacks some. There are about 140,000 clones in the sample; almost 80% occur only once, and approximately 0.97% lies in the top ten. On this clone itself: Antigen: not known.

V lost 4 bases and J lost 0; bases outside the gene matches: 8. Germline V gene sequence: CDR1 SGHNT, CDR2 YYREEE (reference sequence). CDR3 length equals 16 residues. This TCR was recovered from a man aged 18 to 35 in good health and CMV-seronegative. The rearrangement links TRBV5-4 to TRBJ2-7, with 9 bases aligning to TRBD1. The sample comprised PBMCs. This CDR3 is CASSPTGGLSSYEQYF. The CDR3 DNA reads as TGTGCCAGCAGCCCCACAGGGGGCCTAAGCTCCTACGAGCAGTACTTC. Combining the CDR3 with reference TRBV5-4 and TRBJ2-7 gives the whole variable domain ETGVTQSPTHLIKTRGQQVTLRCSSQSGHNTVSWYQQALGQGPQFIFQYYREEENGRGNFPPRFSGLQFPNYSSELNVNALELDDSALYLCASSPTGGLSSYEQYFGPGTRLTVT.